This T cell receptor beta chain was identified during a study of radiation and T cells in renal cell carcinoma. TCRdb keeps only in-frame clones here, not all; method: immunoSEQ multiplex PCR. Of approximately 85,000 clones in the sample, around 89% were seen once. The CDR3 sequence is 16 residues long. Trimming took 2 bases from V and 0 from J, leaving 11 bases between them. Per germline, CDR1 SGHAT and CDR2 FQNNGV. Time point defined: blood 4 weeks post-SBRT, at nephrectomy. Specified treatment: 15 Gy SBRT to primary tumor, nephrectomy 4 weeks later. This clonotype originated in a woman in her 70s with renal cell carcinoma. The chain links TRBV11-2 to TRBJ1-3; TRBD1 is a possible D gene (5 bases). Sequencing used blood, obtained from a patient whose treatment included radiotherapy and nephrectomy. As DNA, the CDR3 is TGTGCCAGCAGCTTATTTGGCGGACACTCTGGAAACACCATATATTTT. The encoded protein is CASSLFGGHSGNTIYF.